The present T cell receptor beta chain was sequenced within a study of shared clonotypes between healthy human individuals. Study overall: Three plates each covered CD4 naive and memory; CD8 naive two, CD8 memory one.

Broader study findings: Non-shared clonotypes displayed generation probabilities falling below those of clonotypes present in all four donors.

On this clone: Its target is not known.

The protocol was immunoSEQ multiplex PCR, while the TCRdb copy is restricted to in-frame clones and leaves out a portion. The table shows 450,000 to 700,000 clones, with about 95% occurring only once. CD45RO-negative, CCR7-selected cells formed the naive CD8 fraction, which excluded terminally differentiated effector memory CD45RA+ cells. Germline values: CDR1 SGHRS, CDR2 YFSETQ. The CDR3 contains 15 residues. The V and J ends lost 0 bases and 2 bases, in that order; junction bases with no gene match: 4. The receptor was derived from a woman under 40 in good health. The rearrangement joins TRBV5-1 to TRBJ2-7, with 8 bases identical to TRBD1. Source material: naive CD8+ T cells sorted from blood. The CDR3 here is CASSLGQGAPYEQYF. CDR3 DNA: TGCGCCAGCAGCTTGGGGCAGGGGGCCCCCTACGAGCAGTACTTC.